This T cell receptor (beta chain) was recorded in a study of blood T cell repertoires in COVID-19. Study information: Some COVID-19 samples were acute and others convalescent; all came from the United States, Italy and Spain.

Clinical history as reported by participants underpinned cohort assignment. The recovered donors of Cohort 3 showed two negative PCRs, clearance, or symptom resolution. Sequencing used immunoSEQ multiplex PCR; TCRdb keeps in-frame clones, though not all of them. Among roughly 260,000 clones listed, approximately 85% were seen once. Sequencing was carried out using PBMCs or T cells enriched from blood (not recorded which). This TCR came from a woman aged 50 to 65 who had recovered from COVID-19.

CDR3 sequence reads: CASSFPGGETQYF. The DNA for the CDR3 is TGTGCCAGCAGCTTCCCGGGAGGTGAGACCCAGTACTTC. This chain links TRBV5-4 with TRBJ2-5; 7 bases are a match to TRBD2. Germline-derived CDR1 and CDR2 are SGHNT and YYREEE (reference sequence). Trimming at V came to 2 bases and at J to 5 bases, leaving 3 bases not matched to a gene. This CDR3 contains 13 residues.